This is a list of T cell receptor beta chains from one sample in a study of cytomegalovirus exposure and HLA in healthy donors. Only in-frame clones appear in the TCRdb table, and some are missing; sequencing was by immunoSEQ multiplex PCR. There are some 220,000 clones in the sample; about 90% occur only once, and roughly 1% lies in the top ten. Sequencing input: PBMCs. The origin of the receptors is a young woman in good health and CMV-seronegative. CDR3s include the opening cysteine and the closing phenylalanine or tryptophan. A D gene is named only where the DNA matches it firmly. Size values are once, few and many counts, or a class for expanded clones, and some rows have none.

D	size	J	V	DNA	CDR3
TRBD2	.	TRBJ2-1	TRBV19	TGTGCCAGTACCAGGGCGACTAGCGGGAGAGGAAATGAGCAGTTCTTC	CASTRATSGRGNEQFF
TRBD1	.	TRBJ2-7	TRBV30	TGTGCCTGGACCAGACAGGGCTCCTACGAGCAGTACTTC	CAWTRQGSYEQYF
TRBD1	once	TRBJ1-5	TRBV7-8	TGTGCCAGCAGCTTAGAGGCCTGGGACAGGGAACATCAGCCCCAGCATTTT	CASSLEAWDREHQPQHF
.	.	TRBJ2-7	TRBV14	TGTGCCAGCAGCCAAGGGCCTTACGAGCAGTACTTC	CASSQGPYEQYF
.	few	TRBJ2-7	TRBV27	TGTGCCAGCAGGCCCCCAGGGACCTACGAGCAGTACTTC	CASRPPGTYEQYF
TRBD2	.	TRBJ2-3	TRBV11-2	TGTGCCAGCAGCATCGACTCGGGGGGGGATACGCAGTATTTT	CASSIDSGGDTQYF
TRBD1	once	TRBJ1-2	TRBV19	TGTGCCAGTAGTAGGGACAGCAGCTATGGCTACACCTTC	CASSRDSSYGYTF
TRBD1	.	TRBJ1-2	TRBV5-1	TGCGCCAGCAGCTCTGACCCCGACAGGGGCCGTGGCTACACCTTC	CASSSDPDRGRGYTF
.	.	TRBJ2-6	TRBV18	TGTGCCAGCTCACCGAGGCAAGGGACTTCTGGGGCCAACGTCCTGACTTTC	CASSPRQGTSGANVLTF
.	.	TRBJ2-7	TRBV19	TGTGCCAGTCGCAGATTCCCCTACGAGCAGTACTTC	CASRRFPYEQYF
.	.	TRBJ2-1	TRBV20-1	TGCAGTGCTCAACAGCCGAATGAGCAGTTCTTC	CSAQQPNEQFF
.	.	TRBJ1-2	TRBV6-1	TGTGCCAGCAGTGAATCGGGGATCAGATTGTACACCTTC	CASSESGIRLYTF
TRBD1	once	TRBJ2-3	TRBV9	TGTGCCAGCAGGATTTACAGGGGATGGAGTGCAGATACGCAGTATTTT	CASRIYRGWSADTQYF
.	.	TRBJ2-7	TRBV6-1	TGTGCCAGCGGCGAAGGGCTCTCGTACGAGCAGTACTTC	CASGEGLSYEQYF
.	.	TRBJ2-7	TRBV27	TGTGCCAGCAGTTTAGGGGGGAGGTGGTACGAGCAGTACTTC	CASSLGGRWYEQYF
.	.	TRBJ1-1	TRBV5-1	TGCGCCAGCAGCTTGGGGCCTTCGAACACTGAAGCTTTCTTT	CASSLGPSNTEAFF
.	once	TRBJ2-4	TRBV28	TGTGCCAGCAGTTCACTCCTTTTTTACGATGCCAAAAACATTCAGTACTTC	CASSSLLFYDAKNIQYF
.	.	TRBJ1-3	TRBV30	TGTGCCTGCAACAGTGGAAACACCATATATTTT	CACNSGNTIYF
TRBD2	.	TRBJ2-3	TRBV30	TGTGCCTGGACCCGGACTAGCTCGAGCGCAGATACGCAGTATTTT	CAWTRTSSSADTQYF
TRBD2	.	TRBJ2-3	TRBV13	TGTGCCAGCCTCAGGGCTGGGGGGGGGACAGATACGCAGTATTTT	CASLRAGGGTDTQYF
TRBD2	once	TRBJ2-3	TRBV27	TGTGCCAGCAGTTCGTTAGCGGGAGATGGCACAGATACGCAGTATTTT	CASSSLAGDGTDTQYF
TRBD1	.	TRBJ2-7	TRBV5-4	TGTGCCAGCAGCTTACCGGGACAGGGGGCATCAGACGAGCAGTACTTC	CASSLPGQGASDEQYF
.	.	TRBJ2-5	TRBV5-1	TGCGCCAGCAGCCCCGAGTGGGGGCAGGACGGAGAGACCCAGTACTTC	CASSPEWGQDGETQYF
.	.	TRBJ1-5	TRBV2	TGTGCCAGCAGGACTGACAGTAGCAATCAGCCCCAGCATTTT	CASRTDSSNQPQHF
TRBD1	once	TRBJ1-1	TRBV5-1	TGCGCCAGCAGCTTGGAACCACAGGGGCTAAACACTGAAGCTTTCTTT	CASSLEPQGLNTEAFF
TRBD1	.	TRBJ1-4	TRBV28	TGTGCCAGCCTGGGACAGGACTTTACTAATGAAAAACTGTTTTTT	CASLGQDFTNEKLFF
.	.	TRBJ1-1	TRBV27	TGTGCCAGCAGTTTTGCGTTGAACACTGAAGCTTTCTTT	CASSFALNTEAFF
TRBD1	.	TRBJ2-7	TRBV6-6	TGTGCCAGCAGTTCCTTGGACAGGGAGAGCTCCTACGAGCAGTACTTC	CASSSLDRESSYEQYF
TRBD1	.	TRBJ1-4	TRBV15	TGTGCCACCAGCAGCCCCCACAGGGGTCCAAATGAAAAACTGTTTTTT	CATSSPHRGPNEKLFF
.	.	TRBJ2-2	TRBV5-1	TGCGCCAGCAGCTCAGACCCAGGAAACGCCGCGAACACCGGGGAGCTGTTTTTT	CASSSDPGNAANTGELFF
TRBD1	.	TRBJ2-7	TRBV28	TGTGCCAGCAGTTATCCTTTTGGGACAGGACGCGAGCAGTACTTC	CASSYPFGTGREQYF
.	.	TRBJ2-1	TRBV29-1	TGCAGCGCCCAGGGTGTCAGCACCTACAATGAGCAGTTCTTC	CSAQGVSTYNEQFF
TRBD1	once	TRBJ1-2	TRBV19	TGTGCCAGTAGTATAGTACAGGGGAATAACTATGGCTACACCTTC	CASSIVQGNNYGYTF
.	.	TRBJ2-7	TRBV6-1	TGTGCCAGCAGTGAAGCCGCCGGACAGACCGAAGAAGGGCAGTACTTC	CASSEAAGQTEEGQYF
.	.	TRBJ2-7	TRBV28	TGTGCCAGCAACCCGACAGGATTTTACGAGCAGTACTTC	CASNPTGFYEQYF
TRBD2	.	TRBJ2-1	TRBV30	TGTGCCTGGAGACTAGCGGGAGTGTCCTACAATGAGCAGTTCTTC	CAWRLAGVSYNEQFF
TRBD1	.	TRBJ1-2	TRBV30	TGTGCCTGGAGGCGACAGGGGGCTGAGGATGGCTACACCTTC	CAWRRQGAEDGYTF
.	.	TRBJ1-2	TRBV6-1	TGTGCCAGCAGTGAAGGAGGATGGGGCAGGGGTGATGGCTACACCTTC	CASSEGGWGRGDGYTF
.	once	TRBJ2-7	TRBV23-1	TGCGCCAACAGGACTACCTACGAGCAGTACTTC	CANRTTYEQYF
.	.	TRBJ1-1	TRBV10-2	TGCGCCAGCAGTGACTGGACAGCGAACACTGAAGCTTTCTTT	CASSDWTANTEAFF
TRBD2	.	TRBJ2-2	TRBV10-2	TGCGCCAGCAGTGGACTAGCGTACGGGGAGCTGTTTTTT	CASSGLAYGELFF
.	.	TRBJ2-7	TRBV7-9	TGTGCCAGCAGCTCCCTCTACGAGCAGTACTTC	CASSSLYEQYF
.	.	TRBJ1-2	TRBV7-9	TGTGCCAGCAGCACAATGGCGGGGGTGGGAGGCTACACCTTC	CASSTMAGVGGYTF
.	.	TRBJ2-1	TRBV5-6	TGTGCCAGCAGCTGGGGAGGGCAGGGGTCCTACAATGAGCAGTTCTTC	CASSWGGQGSYNEQFF